The TCR beta chain described here comes from a study of blood T cells in healthy people across ages. Next came a second PCR, run for roughly 6 to 11 cycles, which used a sample-barcoded 5' primer along with a J-beta primer mix. Every individual sample yielded 2.5 million or more paired-end reads (each containing CDR3). TCRdb used MiXCR to reprocess the 5' RACE reads, holding one entry per CDR3 protein. The sample holds about 830,000 distinct CDR3 sequences, over 45% seen once. A note on this clonotype: Its target is not known.

This CDR3 contains 15 residues. The V end lost 9 bases, the J end lost 4 bases, and 20 bases lay between the germline ends. General observations from the study: Bulk PBMC profiling left naive and antigen-experienced comparisons inconclusive. It was held that diversity estimates obtained from one million T cells represented underestimates.

Total RNA was extracted at no less than 5.5 micrograms per sample. The receptor was derived from a man aged 25 to 45 in good health. Material: blood. V usage is TRBV12-3 or TRBV12-4 and J usage is TRBJ2-3, with D possibly TRBD2 on 6 matching bases. The CDR3 DNA reads as TGTGCCAGTACGTCCGGGACTTTTAAATCAGATACGCAGTATTTT. Encoded protein: CASTSGTFKSDTQYF.